The present TCR beta chain was sequenced within a study of cytomegalovirus exposure and HLA in healthy donors. Study summary: The approximately 120 validation repertoires used the same platform as the 650 to 850 first-cohort repertoires, a later analysis reported. Findings and limits, study-wide: Researchers catalogued over 150 TCR beta chains as cytomegalovirus-associated. The tendency of first-cohort TCR clusters to co-occur in the roughly 110 validation repertoires was the finding of a later analysis.

TCRdb's copy holds only in-frame clones and misses some; the assay was immunoSEQ multiplex PCR. The table includes about 150,000 clones, 90% to 95% detected once. The germline V gene has CDR1 LNHDA and CDR2 SQIVND (reference sequence). This CDR3 is built from 12 residues. V lost 4 bases and J lost 8; bases outside the gene matches: 2. Notes on this clone: The antigen is undetermined.

This TCR was recovered from a man aged 18 to 29 in good health and CMV-seronegative. Sequencing was performed on PBMCs. V gene TRBV19 combines with J gene TRBJ1-1; 9 nucleotides agree with TRBD1. The CDR3 region has the DNA TGTGCCAGTAGTAGGGGACAGGGAGAAGCTTTCTTT. It is translated as CASSRGQGEAFF.